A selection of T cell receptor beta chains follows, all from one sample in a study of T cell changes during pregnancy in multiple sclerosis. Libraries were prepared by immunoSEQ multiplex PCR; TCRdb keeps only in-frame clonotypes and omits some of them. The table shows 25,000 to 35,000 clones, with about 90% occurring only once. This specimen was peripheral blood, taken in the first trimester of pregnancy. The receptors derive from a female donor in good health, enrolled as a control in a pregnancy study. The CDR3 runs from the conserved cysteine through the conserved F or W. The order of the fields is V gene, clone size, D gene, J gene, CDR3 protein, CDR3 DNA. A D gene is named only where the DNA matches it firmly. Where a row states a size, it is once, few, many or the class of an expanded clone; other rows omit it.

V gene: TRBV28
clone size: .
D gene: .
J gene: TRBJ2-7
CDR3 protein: CASSFRGLSYEQYF
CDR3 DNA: TGTGCCAGCAGTTTTCGAGGGCTATCCTACGAGCAGTACTTC

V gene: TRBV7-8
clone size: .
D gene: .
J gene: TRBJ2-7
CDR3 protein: CASSPHGGLRTSNEQYF
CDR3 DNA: TGTGCCAGCAGCCCGCACGGCGGACTGCGCACGAGCAACGAGCAGTACTTC

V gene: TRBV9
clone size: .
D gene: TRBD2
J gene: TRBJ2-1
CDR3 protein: CASSVEETSGRNEQFF
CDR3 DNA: TGTGCCAGCAGCGTAGAAGAAACTAGCGGGAGAAATGAGCAGTTCTTC

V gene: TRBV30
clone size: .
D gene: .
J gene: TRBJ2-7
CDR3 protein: CAWTRLPTYEQYF
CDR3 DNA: TGTGCCTGGACCAGACTACCTACCTACGAGCAGTACTTC

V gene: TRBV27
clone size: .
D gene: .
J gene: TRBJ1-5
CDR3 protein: CASRRGQNSNQPQHF
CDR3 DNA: TGTGCCAGCAGGCGCGGACAGAATAGCAATCAGCCCCAGCATTTT

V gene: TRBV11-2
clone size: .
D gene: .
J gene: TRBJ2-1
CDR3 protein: CASSLEVAEQFF
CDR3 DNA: TGTGCCAGCAGCTTAGAGGTAGCCGAGCAGTTCTTC

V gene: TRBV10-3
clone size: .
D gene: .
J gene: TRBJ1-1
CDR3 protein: CAISESAQAEAFF
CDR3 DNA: TGTGCCATCAGTGAGTCTGCTCAGGCTGAAGCTTTCTTT

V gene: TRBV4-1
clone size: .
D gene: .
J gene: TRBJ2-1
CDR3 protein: CASSQVDLVVYNEQFF
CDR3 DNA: TGCGCCAGCAGCCAAGTAGACCTAGTAGTCTACAATGAGCAGTTCTTC

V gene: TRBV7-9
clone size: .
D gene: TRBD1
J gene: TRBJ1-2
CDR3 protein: CASSGQDDPYGYTF
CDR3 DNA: TGTGCCAGCAGCGGACAGGACGACCCTTATGGCTACACCTTC

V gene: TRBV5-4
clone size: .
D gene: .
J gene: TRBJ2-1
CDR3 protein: CASSPRVGPYNEQFF
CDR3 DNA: TGTGCCAGCAGCCCCCGGGTAGGCCCTTACAATGAGCAGTTCTTC

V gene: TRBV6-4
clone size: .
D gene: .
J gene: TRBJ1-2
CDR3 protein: CASSEAGDYGYTF
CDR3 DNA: TGTGCCAGCAGTGAGGCAGGGGACTATGGCTACACCTTC

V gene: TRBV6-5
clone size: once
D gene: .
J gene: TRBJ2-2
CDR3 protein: CASIPAGTGELFF
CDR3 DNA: TGTGCCAGCATCCCCGCAGGGACCGGGGAGCTGTTTTTT

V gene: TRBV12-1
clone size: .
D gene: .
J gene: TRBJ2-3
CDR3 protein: CASSGPTSGRAADTQYF
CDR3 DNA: TGTGCCAGCAGCGGGCCGACTAGCGGGAGGGCCGCAGATACGCAGTATTTT

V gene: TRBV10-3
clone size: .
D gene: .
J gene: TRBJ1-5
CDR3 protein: CAIGGPNQPQHF
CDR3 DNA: TGTGCCATCGGAGGACCAAATCAGCCCCAGCATTTT

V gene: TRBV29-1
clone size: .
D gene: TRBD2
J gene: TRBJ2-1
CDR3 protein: CSALRASGTFDNEQFF
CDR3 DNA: TGCAGCGCTCTGAGGGCTAGCGGGACTTTCGACAATGAGCAGTTCTTC

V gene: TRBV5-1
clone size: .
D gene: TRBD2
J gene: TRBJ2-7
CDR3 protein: CASSLAGTTRLEQYF
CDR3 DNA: TGCGCCAGCAGCTTGGCCGGGACTACCCGGCTAGAGCAGTACTTC

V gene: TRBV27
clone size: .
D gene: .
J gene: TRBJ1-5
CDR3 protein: CASSFTYNQPQHF
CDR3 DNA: TGTGCCAGCAGTTTTACTTACAATCAGCCCCAGCATTTT